These T cell receptor beta chains were read from a single sample in a study of human T cells and chemical hapten exposure. Each CDR3 protein gets one entry after TCRdb re-called the RACE reads with MiXCR. The table shows around 380,000 distinct CDR3 sequences, with approximately 5.8% occurring only once. The sample in question was whole blood, obtained in connection with sensitization to the hapten diphenylcyclopropenone (DPC). These receptors came from a woman younger than 35 with alopecia areata. Some clones in this sample may be carry-over from other donors' samples. Each CDR3 is given with its conserved first and last residue. The D gene is left open where the match is weak. Where a row states a size, it is once, few, many or the class of an expanded clone; other rows omit it.

j_gene: TRBJ1-2; abundance: few; v_gene: TRBV20-1; len: 13; d_gene: NA; CDR3aa: CSAIRDTNYGYTF; CDR3nt: TGCAGTGCCATCCGCGACACAAACTATGGCTACACCTTC
j_gene: TRBJ1-1; abundance: once; v_gene: TRBV7-2; len: 16; d_gene: TRBD1; CDR3aa: CASSIRASRGTAEAFF; CDR3nt: TGTGCCAGCAGCATAAGGGCCAGCAGGGGGACCGCTGAAGCTTTCTTT
j_gene: TRBJ1-5; abundance: NA; v_gene: TRBV12-3/TRBV12-4; len: 14; d_gene: NA; CDR3aa: CASTLGGTGQPQHF; CDR3nt: TGTGCCAGCACCCTGGGGGGGACGGGGCAGCCCCAGCATTTT
j_gene: TRBJ1-1; abundance: few; v_gene: TRBV3-1; len: 13; d_gene: NA; CDR3aa: CASSQERGFGAFF; CDR3nt: TGTGCCAGCAGCCAAGAACGAGGATTTGGAGCTTTCTTT
j_gene: TRBJ1-6; abundance: NA; v_gene: TRBV9; len: 15; d_gene: NA; CDR3aa: CASSPQESAGSPLHF; CDR3nt: TGTGCCAGCAGCCCCCAAGAGTCAGCCGGTTCACCCCTCCACTTT
j_gene: TRBJ2-3; abundance: NA; v_gene: TRBV29-1; len: 15; d_gene: NA; CDR3aa: CSVDGRWEGTDTQYF; CDR3nt: TGCAGCGTTGATGGCCGTTGGGAAGGCACAGATACGCAGTATTTT
j_gene: TRBJ2-2; abundance: few; v_gene: TRBV3-1; len: 17; d_gene: TRBD2; CDR3aa: CASSQGGLAGTPGELFF; CDR3nt: TGTGCCAGCAGCCAGGGGGGACTAGCGGGGACTCCCGGGGAGCTGTTTTTT
j_gene: TRBJ1-2; abundance: few; v_gene: TRBV25-1; len: 13; d_gene: NA; CDR3aa: CASSTTEDYGYTF; CDR3nt: TGTGCCAGCAGCACGACAGAGGACTATGGCTACACCTTC
j_gene: TRBJ1-4; abundance: many; v_gene: TRBV7-8; len: 12; d_gene: NA; CDR3aa: CASSPGQFKLFF; CDR3nt: TGTGCCAGCAGCCCTGGACAGTTTAAACTGTTTTTT
j_gene: TRBJ2-4; abundance: few; v_gene: TRBV10-3; len: 14; d_gene: TRBD1; CDR3aa: CAISDQGVGNIQYF; CDR3nt: TGTGCCATCAGTGATCAGGGGGTGGGAAACATTCAGTACTTC
j_gene: TRBJ1-5; abundance: many; v_gene: TRBV18; len: 14; d_gene: TRBD1; CDR3aa: CASSPDAGTGPQHF; CDR3nt: TGTGCCAGCTCCCCGGATGCAGGGACAGGGCCCCAGCATTTT
j_gene: TRBJ1-5; abundance: few; v_gene: TRBV2; len: 15; d_gene: NA; CDR3aa: CASSPRGGDNQPQHF; CDR3nt: TGTGCCAGCAGTCCCCGGGGTGGGGATAATCAGCCCCAGCATTTT
j_gene: TRBJ2-7; abundance: few; v_gene: TRBV27; len: 13; d_gene: TRBD1; CDR3aa: CASRFDRAYEQYF; CDR3nt: TGTGCCAGCAGATTCGACAGGGCATACGAGCAGTACTTC
j_gene: TRBJ2-3; abundance: few; v_gene: TRBV2; len: 19; d_gene: NA; CDR3aa: CASSDDALVGGGSTDTQYF; CDR3nt: TGTGCCAGCAGTGACGATGCACTGGTGGGGGGCGGTAGCACAGATACGCAGTATTTT
j_gene: TRBJ1-5; abundance: NA; v_gene: TRBV20-1; len: 13; d_gene: TRBD1; CDR3aa: CSASGGTDQPQHF; CDR3nt: TGCAGTGCTTCAGGGGGCACCGATCAGCCCCAGCATTTT
j_gene: TRBJ2-2; abundance: NA; v_gene: TRBV29-1; len: 16; d_gene: NA; CDR3aa: CSVEGVDGSAGGELFF; CDR3nt: TGCAGCGTTGAAGGGGTTGACGGCTCTGCTGGCGGGGAGCTGTTTTTT
j_gene: TRBJ1-2; abundance: few; v_gene: TRBV12-3/TRBV12-4; len: 12; d_gene: NA; CDR3aa: CASSWSSYGYTF; CDR3nt: TGTGCCAGCAGTTGGAGCAGCTATGGCTACACCTTC
j_gene: TRBJ1-4; abundance: few; v_gene: TRBV2; len: 13; d_gene: NA; CDR3aa: CASKAPGYGKLFF; CDR3nt: TGTGCCAGCAAAGCCCCGGGTTATGGGAAACTGTTTTTT
j_gene: TRBJ2-7; abundance: NA; v_gene: TRBV5-1; len: 13; d_gene: NA; CDR3aa: CASSLDLFYEQYF; CDR3nt: TGCGCCAGCAGCCTGGACCTCTTCTACGAGCAGTACTTC
j_gene: TRBJ2-3; abundance: few; v_gene: TRBV7-9; len: 14; d_gene: NA; CDR3aa: CASSSTGSPDTQYF; CDR3nt: TGTGCCAGCAGCTCCACAGGGTCCCCAGATACGCAGTATTTT
j_gene: TRBJ2-2; abundance: few; v_gene: TRBV7-6; len: 16; d_gene: TRBD1; CDR3aa: CASSFTSGTGGRELFF; CDR3nt: TGTGCCAGCAGTTTCACATCCGGGACAGGGGGCCGGGAGCTGTTTTTT
j_gene: TRBJ2-5; abundance: NA; v_gene: TRBV6-1; len: 18; d_gene: TRBD2; CDR3aa: CASSEAIAGGPIQETQYF; CDR3nt: TGTGCCAGCAGTGAAGCGATAGCGGGGGGGCCTATCCAAGAGACCCAGTACTTC
j_gene: TRBJ2-2; abundance: few; v_gene: TRBV5-1; len: 15; d_gene: NA; CDR3aa: CASSLDFRNTGELFF; CDR3nt: TGCGCCAGCAGCTTGGACTTCCGGAACACCGGGGAGCTGTTTTTT
j_gene: TRBJ1-2; abundance: NA; v_gene: TRBV7-2; len: 18; d_gene: NA; CDR3aa: CASSLQGGASRATYGYTF; CDR3nt: TGTGCCAGCAGCTTACAAGGCGGGGCGTCAAGAGCTACGTATGGCTACACCTTC
j_gene: TRBJ1-1; abundance: few; v_gene: TRBV20-1; len: 16; d_gene: NA; CDR3aa: CSARDSGRPMNTEAFF; CDR3nt: TGCAGTGCTAGAGATTCAGGGAGGCCGATGAACACTGAAGCTTTCTTT
j_gene: TRBJ2-3; abundance: NA; v_gene: TRBV5-1; len: 19; d_gene: TRBD2; CDR3aa: CASSLEGASGGSVTDTQYF; CDR3nt: TGCGCCAGCAGCTTGGAGGGCGCTAGCGGGGGGTCGGTCACAGATACGCAGTATTTT
j_gene: TRBJ2-3; abundance: many; v_gene: TRBV7-8; len: 15; d_gene: TRBD2; CDR3aa: CASSLADGRADTQYF; CDR3nt: TGTGCCAGCAGCTTAGCGGATGGGAGGGCAGATACGCAGTATTTT
j_gene: TRBJ2-1; abundance: NA; v_gene: TRBV24-1; len: 11; d_gene: NA; CDR3aa: CATERGGEQFF; CDR3nt: TGTGCCACCGAAAGGGGAGGAGAGCAGTTCTTC
j_gene: TRBJ1-3; abundance: NA; v_gene: TRBV4-3; len: 15; d_gene: NA; CDR3aa: CASSQTGGTINTIYF; CDR3nt: TGCGCCAGCAGCCAAACCGGGGGAACGATAAACACCATATATTTT
j_gene: TRBJ2-1; abundance: many; v_gene: TRBV10-3; len: 14; d_gene: NA; CDR3aa: CAIRGPMSPQEQFF; CDR3nt: TGTGCCATCAGAGGACCCATGAGCCCTCAGGAGCAGTTCTTC
j_gene: TRBJ2-3; abundance: many; v_gene: TRBV10-3; len: 12; d_gene: NA; CDR3aa: CAISEVAGEGAF; CDR3nt: TGTGCCATCAGTGAAGTGGCAGGGGAGGGAGCTTTT
j_gene: TRBJ2-2; abundance: NA; v_gene: TRBV19; len: 13; d_gene: TRBD1; CDR3aa: CASSQGETGELFF; CDR3nt: TGTGCCAGTAGTCAGGGGGAAACCGGGGAGCTGTTTTTT
j_gene: TRBJ2-5; abundance: many; v_gene: TRBV20-1; len: 16; d_gene: NA; CDR3aa: CSAPLPDLPPGETQYF; CDR3nt: TGCAGTGCTCCACTACCTGACCTCCCCCCAGGAGAGACCCAGTACTTC
j_gene: TRBJ2-7; abundance: NA; v_gene: TRBV6-5; len: 13; d_gene: NA; CDR3aa: CASSYPVTNEQYF; CDR3nt: TGTGCCAGCAGTTACCCCGTGACGAACGAGCAGTACTTC
j_gene: TRBJ1-5; abundance: many; v_gene: TRBV12-3/TRBV12-4; len: 15; d_gene: TRBD1; CDR3aa: CASSFRQGVGQPQHF; CDR3nt: TGTGCCAGCAGTTTCCGGCAGGGGGTCGGTCAGCCCCAGCATTTT
j_gene: TRBJ1-1; abundance: NA; v_gene: TRBV7-2; len: 12; d_gene: NA; CDR3aa: CASGTDVREAFF; CDR3nt: TGTGCCAGCGGGACGGATGTACGTGAAGCTTTCTTT
j_gene: TRBJ2-7; abundance: NA; v_gene: TRBV29-1; len: 15; d_gene: NA; CDR3aa: CSVVFPGEQSYEQYF; CDR3nt: TGCAGCGTTGTATTTCCGGGGGAACAGTCCTACGAGCAGTACTTC